The rows below give T cell receptor beta chains drawn from one sample of a study of radiotherapy plus CTLA-4 blockade in lung cancer. The table came from immunoSEQ multiplex PCR; TCRdb's copy has only in-frame clones and leaves some out. The table records 70,000 to 90,000 clones, around 86% of them present only once. Source: peripheral blood, taken from a patient treated with radiotherapy plus ipilimumab. These receptors were taken from a human donor with non-small cell lung cancer who had stable disease on radiotherapy plus ipilimumab. Each CDR3 is given with its conserved first and last residue. D genes are given only for firm matches. Size tells how often a clone was seen (once, few, many) or the class of an expanded clone, and some rows leave it out.

j_gene	v_gene	d_gene	abundance	CDR3nt	CDR3aa
TRBJ2-5	TRBV5-1	TRBD2	.	TGCGCCAGCAGCGATCGACTAGCGGGGGCGGGAGAGACCCAGTACTTC	CASSDRLAGAGETQYF
TRBJ1-2	TRBV29-1	.	.	TGCAGCGTTGAAATGACTAACTATGGCTACACCTTC	CSVEMTNYGYTF
TRBJ1-5	TRBV19	TRBD1	.	TGTGCCAGTACAGGGGGCGCGAAGGGACAGCCCCAGCATTTT	CASTGGAKGQPQHF
TRBJ1-5	TRBV28	.	.	TGTGCCAGCAGGAGACAGCTAAATCAGCCCCAGCATTTT	CASRRQLNQPQHF
TRBJ2-5	TRBV11-2	.	.	TGTGCCAGCAGCCTAGGAGGGGGGATTCAAGAGACCCAGTACTTC	CASSLGGGIQETQYF
TRBJ2-2	TRBV5-1	.	.	TGCGCCAGCAGCTACACCGGGGAGCTGTTTTTT	CASSYTGELFF
TRBJ2-2	TRBV5-1	TRBD2	.	TGCGCCAGCACTACTAGCGGGAGAGGCGGTGGGGAGCTGTTTTTT	CASTTSGRGGGELFF
TRBJ1-5	TRBV28	.	few	TGTGCCAGCAGATTGGACCGGAGCAATCAGCCCCAGCATTTT	CASRLDRSNQPQHF
TRBJ2-1	TRBV29-1	TRBD1	.	TGCAGCGTTACGGGACAGATCTACAATGAGCAGTTCTTC	CSVTGQIYNEQFF
TRBJ2-1	TRBV14	TRBD2	.	TGTGCCAGCAGCCATCCGGGACTAGCTTCCTTAAGCTCCTACAATGAGCAGTTCTTC	CASSHPGLASLSSYNEQFF
TRBJ1-5	TRBV27	.	.	TGTGCCAGCAGTCCTCAGGGCCCCCAGCCCCAGCATTTT	CASSPQGPQPQHF
TRBJ2-2	TRBV19	TRBD1	.	TGTGCCACGACCCGACAGGGAGTTTCCGGGGAGCTGTTTTTT	CATTRQGVSGELFF
TRBJ2-1	TRBV9	TRBD2	medium-sized	TGTGCCAGCAGCCCGGGTAGCGGGACTATCTACAATGAGCAGTTCTTC	CASSPGSGTIYNEQFF
TRBJ1-4	TRBV6-5	.	.	TGTGCCAGCAGTACCAGCTTTAATGAAAAACTGTTTTTT	CASSTSFNEKLFF
TRBJ1-5	TRBV2	.	once	TGTGCCAGCAGTGAAAGGAGGGGGTATCAGCCCCAGCATTTT	CASSERRGYQPQHF
TRBJ2-3	TRBV28	TRBD2	.	TGTGCCAGCAGTTTACCTAGCGGGCACACAGATACGCAGTATTTT	CASSLPSGHTDTQYF
TRBJ2-7	TRBV27	.	.	TGTGCCAGCAGTTTACGCCTAGCTGGCGAGCAGTACTTC	CASSLRLAGEQYF
TRBJ2-7	TRBV10-2	TRBD1	few	TGCGCCAGCAGTAGGACAGGGGGGTCCTACGAGCAGTACTTC	CASSRTGGSYEQYF
TRBJ2-7	TRBV28	TRBD1	.	TGTGCCAGCAGTTGTCCCCTGAGGGGGCAAAAAACCTACGAGCAGTACTTC	CASSCPLRGQKTYEQYF
TRBJ1-1	TRBV7-3	.	.	TGTGCCAGCAGCTTATCCAGCCAAACTGAAGCTTTCTTT	CASSLSSQTEAFF
TRBJ2-1	TRBV27	.	.	TGTGCCAGCAGTTTCCAGTCCCACAAAGGGCGTGGTGTCTACAATGAGCAGTTCTTC	CASSFQSHKGRGVYNEQFF
TRBJ1-1	TRBV2	.	.	TGTGCCAGCAAGTGGTCGGGGGGTACTGAAGCTTTCTTT	CASKWSGGTEAFF
TRBJ1-2	TRBV28	.	.	TGTGCCAGCAGTTTATTTCCGGGGAGGTTCGACTATGGCTACACCTTC	CASSLFPGRFDYGYTF
TRBJ1-5	TRBV6-6	.	once	TGTGCCAGCAGTTACCAGGGGAGCAATCAGCCCCAGCATTTT	CASSYQGSNQPQHF
TRBJ2-3	TRBV11-3	.	.	TGTGCCAGCAGCCCGGGACCAGGGACGCAGTATTTT	CASSPGPGTQYF
TRBJ2-1	TRBV7-9	TRBD2	.	TGTGCCAGCAGCCTAGTGGGAGGGCCGGACAATGAGCAGTTCTTC	CASSLVGGPDNEQFF
TRBJ2-1	TRBV18	TRBD1	.	TGTGCCAGCTCACCCGGGGCCAGGGGGTTAGGTGAGCAGTTCTTC	CASSPGARGLGEQFF
TRBJ2-1	TRBV30	.	.	TGTGCCTGGAGCCTCTCCAGACAGGCAGATTCTGAGCAGTTCTTC	CAWSLSRQADSEQFF
TRBJ1-4	TRBV5-4	TRBD1	.	TGTGCCAGCAGCATACAGGGGGCGGGTGAAAAACTGTTTTTT	CASSIQGAGEKLFF
TRBJ2-7	TRBV6-5	.	.	TGTGCCAGCAGTTACTCGGGGCCCGGGTACGAGCAGTACTTC	CASSYSGPGYEQYF
TRBJ1-5	TRBV19	.	.	TGTGCCAGTAGTATGATCAGGGTGGACAATAGCAATCAGCCCCAGCATTTT	CASSMIRVDNSNQPQHF
TRBJ2-4	TRBV6-1	.	.	TGTGCCAGCAGTGAAGGGTGGGGGAAATCGAACTTC	CASSEGWGKSNF
TRBJ1-2	TRBV30	TRBD1	.	TGTGCCTGGAGCCACAGGGGGCACAGTGGCTACACCTTC	CAWSHRGHSGYTF
TRBJ1-2	TRBV28	TRBD1	.	TGTGCCAGCAGTTCACAGGGGGCCGTAGGTGGCTACACCTTC	CASSSQGAVGGYTF
TRBJ2-5	TRBV5-1	.	.	TGCGCCAGCAGCTTGGACAGGGTCGAGAGAGAGACCCAGTACTTC	CASSLDRVERETQYF
TRBJ2-1	TRBV9	TRBD2	.	TGTGCCAGCAGCGTGGGACTAGCGGGAGCCAATGAGCAGTTCTTC	CASSVGLAGANEQFF
TRBJ2-1	TRBV5-1	TRBD1	.	TGCGCCAGCAGCCCCCTGGGACAGCGGTACAATGAGCAGTTCTTC	CASSPLGQRYNEQFF
TRBJ2-1	TRBV7-2	.	once	TGTGCCAGCAGCTTTAATGACTATGAGCAGTTCTTC	CASSFNDYEQFF
TRBJ2-4	TRBV7-3	TRBD2	.	TGTGCCAGCAGCTTAACGACTAGCGGGGGAATACACATTCAGTACTTC	CASSLTTSGGIHIQYF
TRBJ2-4	TRBV19	TRBD2	.	TGTGCCAGTACCTCACCCCGGACTAGCGGGAGGTTGGAGGCCAAAAACATTCAGTACTTC	CASTSPRTSGRLEAKNIQYF
TRBJ2-5	TRBV7-9	.	once	TGTGCCAGCAGCTTAGTAGGGGGGACTACAATATGGACCCAGTACTTC	CASSLVGGTTIWTQYF
TRBJ1-6	TRBV14	.	few	TGTGCCAGCAGCCAGGAGGTCCGGAATTCACCCCTCCACTTT	CASSQEVRNSPLHF
TRBJ2-2	TRBV2	.	once	TGTGCCAGCAGTGAAAGGGTAGGGGGAGCCGGGGAGCTGTTTTTT	CASSERVGGAGELFF
TRBJ2-1	TRBV28	.	.	TGTGCCAGCAGTTTATGGTCGGCGAACTCCTACAATGAGCAGTTCTTC	CASSLWSANSYNEQFF
TRBJ1-6	TRBV11-2	.	.	TGTGCCAGCAGCTTATTTACAGTCAGTAGTAATTCACCCCTCCACTTT	CASSLFTVSSNSPLHF
TRBJ2-7	TRBV6-6	.	.	TGTGCCAGCAGTTCCCAGGTAGGGGCCTACGAGCAGTACTTC	CASSSQVGAYEQYF
TRBJ2-3	TRBV18	TRBD1	.	TGTGCCAGCTCTAGTGACAGGGGAAGTACAGATACGCAGTATTTT	CASSSDRGSTDTQYF